A selection of T cell receptor beta chains follows, all from one sample in a study of T cells in Graves' hyperthyroidism and ophthalmopathy. TCRdb re-derived calls from the multiplex PCR reads in MiXCR, one entry per CDR3 protein. Among 330,000 or so distinct CDR3 sequences listed, around 18% were seen once. Input material: blood. All receptors derive from a woman aged 40 to 49 with Graves' ophthalmopathy. The conserved cysteine and the conserved F or W are not part of the CDR3 here.

v_call: TRBV12-3/TRBV12-4; cdr3_aa: ASSPSVLGQPQH
v_call: TRBV27; cdr3_aa: ASRRDRRNTGELF
v_call: TRBV10-1; cdr3_aa: ASGEVAGGPIYEQY
v_call: TRBV6-5; cdr3_aa: ASSYSLNGGELF
v_call: TRBV7-9; cdr3_aa: ASSLVGQGDGYT
v_call: TRBV15; cdr3_aa: ATSRDRTSYEQY
v_call: TRBV6-5; cdr3_aa: ASSTTSGSYEQY
v_call: TRBV12-3/TRBV12-4; cdr3_aa: ASSLRGDQPQH
v_call: TRBV6-5; cdr3_aa: ATSSGYMETQY
v_call: TRBV28; cdr3_aa: ASRRQALGTKTQY
v_call: TRBV6-2/TRBV6-3; cdr3_aa: ASREDRGRGPDNSPLH
v_call: TRBV12-3/TRBV12-4; cdr3_aa: ASSRDRVEQY
v_call: TRBV19; cdr3_aa: ASTGGAGLMNTEAF
v_call: TRBV6-2/TRBV6-3; cdr3_aa: ASSYSGLQGNQPQL
v_call: TRBV7-3; cdr3_aa: ASSPSAGTGELF